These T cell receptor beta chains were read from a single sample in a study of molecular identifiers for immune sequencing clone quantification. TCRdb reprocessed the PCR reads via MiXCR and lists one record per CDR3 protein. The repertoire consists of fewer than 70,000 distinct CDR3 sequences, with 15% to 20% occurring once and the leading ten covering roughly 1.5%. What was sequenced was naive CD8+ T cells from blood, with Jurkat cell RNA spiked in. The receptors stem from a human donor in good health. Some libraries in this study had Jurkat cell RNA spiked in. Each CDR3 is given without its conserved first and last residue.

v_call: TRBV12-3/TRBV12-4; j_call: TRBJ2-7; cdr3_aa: ASGLSGAYEQY
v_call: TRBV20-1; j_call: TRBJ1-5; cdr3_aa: SARDRTGDQPQH
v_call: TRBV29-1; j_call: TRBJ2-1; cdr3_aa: SAKLLAGNYNEQF
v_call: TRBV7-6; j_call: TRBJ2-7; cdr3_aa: ASSGSSGSPEQY
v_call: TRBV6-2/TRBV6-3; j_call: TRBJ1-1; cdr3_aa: ASSYLVDGAEAF
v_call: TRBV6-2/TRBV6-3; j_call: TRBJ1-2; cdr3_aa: ASSYGPYGYT
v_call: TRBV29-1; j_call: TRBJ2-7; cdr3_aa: SVGTGSGGHEQY
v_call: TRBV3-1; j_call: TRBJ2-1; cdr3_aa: ASSQGGPWGEQF
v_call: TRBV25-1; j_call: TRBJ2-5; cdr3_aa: ASSEFGGVKETQY
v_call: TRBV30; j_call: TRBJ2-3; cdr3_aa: AWTAGTSTDTQY
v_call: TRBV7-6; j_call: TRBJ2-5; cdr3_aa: ASSLGLGAPHETQY
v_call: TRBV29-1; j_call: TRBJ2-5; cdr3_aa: SVVRDREEFGTQY
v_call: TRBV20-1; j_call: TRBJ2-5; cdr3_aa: SARVSLAGVAQY
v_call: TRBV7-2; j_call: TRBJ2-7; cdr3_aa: AGSLTRDGGHEQY
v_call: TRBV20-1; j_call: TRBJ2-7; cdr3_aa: SAPSRALYEQY
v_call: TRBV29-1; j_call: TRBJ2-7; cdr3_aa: SVPGPKGGQY
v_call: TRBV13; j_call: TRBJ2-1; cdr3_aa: ASSSPYWGSYNEQF
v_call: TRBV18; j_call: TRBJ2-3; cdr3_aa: ASSQGGRADTQY
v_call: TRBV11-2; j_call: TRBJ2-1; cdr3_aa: ASSSLAGSNNEQF
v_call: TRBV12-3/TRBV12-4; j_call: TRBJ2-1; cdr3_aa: ASSFGSGQHNEQF
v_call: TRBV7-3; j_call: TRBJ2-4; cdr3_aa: ASSLGVGAKNIQY
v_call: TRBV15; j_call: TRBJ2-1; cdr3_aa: ATSYNGNLEQF
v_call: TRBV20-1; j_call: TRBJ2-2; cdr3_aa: SARDGGRATGELF
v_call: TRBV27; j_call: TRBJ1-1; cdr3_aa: ASSLDLANTEAF
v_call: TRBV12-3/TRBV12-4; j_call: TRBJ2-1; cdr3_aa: ASSLGGVNEQF
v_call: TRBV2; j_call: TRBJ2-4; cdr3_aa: ASSGFGGSWDIQY
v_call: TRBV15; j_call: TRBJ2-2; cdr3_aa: ATSRDQSFTGELF
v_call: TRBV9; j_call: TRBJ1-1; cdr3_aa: ASSVGSGQAPRYTEAF
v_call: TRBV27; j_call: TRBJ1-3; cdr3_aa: ASSPVGPAGNTIY
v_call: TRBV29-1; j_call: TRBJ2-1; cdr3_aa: SVDRGDPEQF
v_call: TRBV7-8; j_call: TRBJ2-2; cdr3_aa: ASSLALDSMNTGELF
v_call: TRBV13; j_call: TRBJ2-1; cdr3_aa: ASSQWVGGEQF
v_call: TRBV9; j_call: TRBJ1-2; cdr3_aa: ASSGNGALGYT
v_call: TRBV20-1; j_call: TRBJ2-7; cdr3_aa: SARGGSSYEQY
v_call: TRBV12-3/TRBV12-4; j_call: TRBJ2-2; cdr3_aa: ASSPSSVRGELF
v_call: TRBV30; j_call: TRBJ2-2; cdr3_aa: AWINGTENANTGELF
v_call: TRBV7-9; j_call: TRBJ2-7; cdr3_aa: ASSSNDGYEQY
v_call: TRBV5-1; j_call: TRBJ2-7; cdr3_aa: ASSLTLTSGISDEQY
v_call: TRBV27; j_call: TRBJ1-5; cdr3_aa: ASSVDRGGNQPQH
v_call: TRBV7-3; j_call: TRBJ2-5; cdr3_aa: ASSLFPGDLQETQY
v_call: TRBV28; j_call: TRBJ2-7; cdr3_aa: ASSLEVLREQY
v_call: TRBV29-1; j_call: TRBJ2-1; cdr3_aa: SCGDEQF
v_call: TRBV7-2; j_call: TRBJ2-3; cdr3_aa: ASSEWNSDTQY
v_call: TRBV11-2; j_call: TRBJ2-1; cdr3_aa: ASSLGPARSSSYNEQF
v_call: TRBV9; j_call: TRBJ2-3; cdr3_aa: ASSVGIGAGGTDTQY